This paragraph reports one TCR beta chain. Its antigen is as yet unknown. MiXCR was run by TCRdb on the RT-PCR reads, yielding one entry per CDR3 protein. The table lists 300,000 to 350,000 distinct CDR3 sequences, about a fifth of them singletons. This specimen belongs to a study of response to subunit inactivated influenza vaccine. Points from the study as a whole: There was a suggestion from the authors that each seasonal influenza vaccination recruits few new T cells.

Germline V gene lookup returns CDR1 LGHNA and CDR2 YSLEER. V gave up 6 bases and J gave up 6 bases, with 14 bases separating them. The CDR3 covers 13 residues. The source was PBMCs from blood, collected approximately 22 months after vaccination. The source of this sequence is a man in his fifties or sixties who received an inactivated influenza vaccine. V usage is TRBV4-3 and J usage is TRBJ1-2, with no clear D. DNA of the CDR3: TGCGCCAGCAGTCCAAGCCGGCGGGATGGCTACACCTTC. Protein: CASSPSRRDGYTF.